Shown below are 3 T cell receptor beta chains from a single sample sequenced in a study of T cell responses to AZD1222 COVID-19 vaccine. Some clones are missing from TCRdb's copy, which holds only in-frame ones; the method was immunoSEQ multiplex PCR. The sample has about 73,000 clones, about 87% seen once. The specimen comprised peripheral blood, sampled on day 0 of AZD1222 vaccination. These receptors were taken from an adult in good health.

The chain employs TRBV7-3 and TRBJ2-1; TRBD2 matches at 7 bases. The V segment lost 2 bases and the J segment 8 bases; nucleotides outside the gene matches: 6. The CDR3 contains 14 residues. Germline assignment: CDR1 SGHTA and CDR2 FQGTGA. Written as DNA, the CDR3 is TGTGCCAGCAGCTTAGGACTAGAAAGTCATGAGCAGTTCTTC. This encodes CASSLGLESHEQFF.

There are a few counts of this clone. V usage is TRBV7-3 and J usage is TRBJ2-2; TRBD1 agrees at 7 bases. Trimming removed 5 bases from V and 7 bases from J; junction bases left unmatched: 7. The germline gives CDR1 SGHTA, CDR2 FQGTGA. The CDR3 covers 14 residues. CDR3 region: CASSQNRGVGELFF. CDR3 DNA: TGTGCCAGCAGCCAAAACAGGGGAGTCGGGGAGCTGTTTTTT.

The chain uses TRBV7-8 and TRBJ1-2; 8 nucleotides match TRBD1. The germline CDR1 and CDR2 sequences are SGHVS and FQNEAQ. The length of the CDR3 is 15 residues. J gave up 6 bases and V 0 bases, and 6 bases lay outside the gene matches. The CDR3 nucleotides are TGTGCCAGCAGCTTAGCCCACAGGGGGGGTCATGGCTACACCTTC. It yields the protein CASSLAHRGGHGYTF.